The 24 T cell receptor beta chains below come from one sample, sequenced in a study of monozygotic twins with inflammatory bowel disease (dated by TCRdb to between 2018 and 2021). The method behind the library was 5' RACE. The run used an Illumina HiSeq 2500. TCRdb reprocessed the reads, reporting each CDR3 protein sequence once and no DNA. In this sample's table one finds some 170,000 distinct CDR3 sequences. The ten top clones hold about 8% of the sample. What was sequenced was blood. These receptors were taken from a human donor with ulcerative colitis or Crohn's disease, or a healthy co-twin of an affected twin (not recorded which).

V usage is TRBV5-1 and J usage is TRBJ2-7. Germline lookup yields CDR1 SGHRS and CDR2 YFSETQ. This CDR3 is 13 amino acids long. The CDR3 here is CASSLGSDYEQYF.

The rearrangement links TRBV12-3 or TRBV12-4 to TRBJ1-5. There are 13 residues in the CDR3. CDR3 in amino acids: CASSFTEAQPQYF.

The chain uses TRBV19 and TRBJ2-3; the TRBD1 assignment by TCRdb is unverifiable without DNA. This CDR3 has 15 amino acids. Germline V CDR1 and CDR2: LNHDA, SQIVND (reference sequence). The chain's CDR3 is CASSLGTPGADTQYF. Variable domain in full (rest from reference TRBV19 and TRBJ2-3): DGGITQSPKYLFRKEGQNVTLSCEQNLNHDAMYWYRQDPGQGLRLIYYSQIVNDFQKGDIAEGYSVSREKKESFPLTVTSAQKNPTAFYLCASSLGTPGADTQYFGPGTRLTVL.

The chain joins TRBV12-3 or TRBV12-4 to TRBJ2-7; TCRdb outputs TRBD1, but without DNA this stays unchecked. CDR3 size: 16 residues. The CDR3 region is CASSQTGTGNPYEQYF.

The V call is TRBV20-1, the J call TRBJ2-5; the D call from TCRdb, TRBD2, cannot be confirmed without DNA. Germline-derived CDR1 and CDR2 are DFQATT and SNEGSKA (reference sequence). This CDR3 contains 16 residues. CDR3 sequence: CSARDQTSGSVETQYF.

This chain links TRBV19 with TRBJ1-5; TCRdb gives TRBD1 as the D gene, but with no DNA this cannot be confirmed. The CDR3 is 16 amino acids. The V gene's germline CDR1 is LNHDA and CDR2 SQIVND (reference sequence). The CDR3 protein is CASSPQTGTSGQPQHF. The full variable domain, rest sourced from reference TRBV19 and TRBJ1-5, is DGGITQSPKYLFRKEGQNVTLSCEQNLNHDAMYWYRQDPGQGLRLIYYSQIVNDFQKGDIAEGYSVSREKKESFPLTVTSAQKNPTAFYLCASSPQTGTSGQPQHFGDGTRLSIL.

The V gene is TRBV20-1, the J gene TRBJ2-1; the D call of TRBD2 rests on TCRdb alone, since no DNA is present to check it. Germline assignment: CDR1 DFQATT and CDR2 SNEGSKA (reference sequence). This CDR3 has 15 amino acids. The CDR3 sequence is CSAVGLAGSHNEQFF.

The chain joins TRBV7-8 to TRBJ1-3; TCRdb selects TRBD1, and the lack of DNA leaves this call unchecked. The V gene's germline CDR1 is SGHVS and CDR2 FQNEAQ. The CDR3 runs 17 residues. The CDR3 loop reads CASSLSGGLTSGNTIYF.

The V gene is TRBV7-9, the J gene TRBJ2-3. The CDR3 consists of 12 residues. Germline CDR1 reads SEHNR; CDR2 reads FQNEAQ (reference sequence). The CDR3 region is CASSFKTDTQYF.

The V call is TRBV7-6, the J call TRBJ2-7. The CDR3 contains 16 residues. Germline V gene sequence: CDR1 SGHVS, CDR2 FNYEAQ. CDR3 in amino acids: CASSLEIGRSSYEQYF. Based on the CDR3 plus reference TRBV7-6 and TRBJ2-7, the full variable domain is GAGVSQSPRYKVTKRGQDVALRCDPISGHVSLYWYRQALGQGPEFLTYFNYEAQQDKSGLPNDRFSAERPEGSISTLTIQRTEQRDSAMYRCASSLEIGRSSYEQYFGPGTRLTVT.

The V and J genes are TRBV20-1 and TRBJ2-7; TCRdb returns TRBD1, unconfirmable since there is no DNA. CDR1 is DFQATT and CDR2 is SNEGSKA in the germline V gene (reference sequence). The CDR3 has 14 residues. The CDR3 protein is CSAQPGQVFNEQYF.

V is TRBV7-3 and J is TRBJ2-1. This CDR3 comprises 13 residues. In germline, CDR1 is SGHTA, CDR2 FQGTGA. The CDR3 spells CASSLRRNGEQFF.

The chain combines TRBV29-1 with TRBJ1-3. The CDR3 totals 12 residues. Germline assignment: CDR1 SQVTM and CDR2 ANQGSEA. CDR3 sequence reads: CSVEFPGNTIYF. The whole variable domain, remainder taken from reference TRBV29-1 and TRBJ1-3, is SAVISQKPSRDICQRGTSLTIQCQVDSQVTMMFWYRQQPGQSLTLIATANQGSEATYESGFVIDKFPISRPNLTFSTLTVSNMSPEDSSIYLCSVEFPGNTIYFGEGSWLTVV.

The CDR3 sequence is CASSLGGRATDTQYF. The chain carries TRBV5-1 and TRBJ2-3; the TCRdb D gene call, TRBD1, has no DNA to confirm it. The CDR3 spans 15 residues. Germline V gene data show CDR1 as SGHRS and CDR2 as YFSETQ.

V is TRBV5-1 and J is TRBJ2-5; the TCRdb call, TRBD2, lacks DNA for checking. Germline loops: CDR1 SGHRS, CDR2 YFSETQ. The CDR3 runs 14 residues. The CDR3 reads CASSQGLLQETQYF.

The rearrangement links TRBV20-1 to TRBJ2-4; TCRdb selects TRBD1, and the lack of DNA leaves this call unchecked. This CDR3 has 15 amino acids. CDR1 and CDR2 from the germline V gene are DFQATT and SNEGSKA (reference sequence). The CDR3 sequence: CSAIPGGGTKNIQYF.

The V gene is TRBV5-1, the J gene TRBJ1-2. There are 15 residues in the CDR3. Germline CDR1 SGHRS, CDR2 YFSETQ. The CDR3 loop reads CASSMENPGSRGYTF.

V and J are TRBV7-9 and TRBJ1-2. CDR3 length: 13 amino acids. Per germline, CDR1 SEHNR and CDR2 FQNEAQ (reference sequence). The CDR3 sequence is CAGTSGLGYGYTF.

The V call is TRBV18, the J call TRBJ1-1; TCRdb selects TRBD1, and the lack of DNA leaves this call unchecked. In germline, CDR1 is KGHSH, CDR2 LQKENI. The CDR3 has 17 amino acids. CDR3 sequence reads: CASSPTGRTGMNTEAFF.

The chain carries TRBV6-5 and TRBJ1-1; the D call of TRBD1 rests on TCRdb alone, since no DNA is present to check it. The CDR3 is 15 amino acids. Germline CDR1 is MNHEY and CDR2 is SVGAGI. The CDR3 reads CASSFHRGRDTEAFF.

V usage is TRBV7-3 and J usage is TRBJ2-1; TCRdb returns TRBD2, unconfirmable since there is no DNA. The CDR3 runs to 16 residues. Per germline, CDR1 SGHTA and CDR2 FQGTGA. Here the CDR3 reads CASSPTLAGVGNEQFF.

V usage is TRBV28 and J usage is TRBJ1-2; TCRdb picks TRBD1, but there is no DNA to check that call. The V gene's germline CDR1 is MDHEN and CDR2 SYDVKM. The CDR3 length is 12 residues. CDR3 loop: CASTGASYGYTF.

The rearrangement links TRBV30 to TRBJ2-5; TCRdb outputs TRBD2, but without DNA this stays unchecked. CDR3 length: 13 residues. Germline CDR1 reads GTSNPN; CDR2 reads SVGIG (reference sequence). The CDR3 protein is CAWGGLRQETQYF.

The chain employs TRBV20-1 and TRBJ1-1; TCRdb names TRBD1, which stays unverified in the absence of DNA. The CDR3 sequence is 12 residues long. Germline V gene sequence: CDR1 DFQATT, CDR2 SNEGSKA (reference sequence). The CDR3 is CSALRDPREAFF.